This entry is about one T cell receptor (beta chain). Its antigen is currently not known. Base quality data are lacking; no much larger clone is found one base away. The record originates from a study of T cells in Graves' hyperthyroidism and ophthalmopathy (dated by TCRdb to about 2019). Study-level background: Peripheral blood samples were taken at the time of initial diagnosis, prior to any treatment. An independent validation cohort of under 20 hyperthyroidism patients and some 15 patients who later progressed to ophthalmopathy tested prospective prediction of ophthalmopathy. The roughly 100 discovery patients were randomly divided into training and test sets at a 7:3 ratio. After sampling, hyperthyroidism patients received methimazole starting at 30 mg daily, and ophthalmopathy patients received high-dose intravenous methylprednisolone. TCR Vbeta CDR3 sequencing of 120 to 150 peripheral blood samples (more than 40 ophthalmopathy, about 74 hyperthyroidism and around 17 progressor patients) is reported in the paper. In addition, the study compared T-cell repertoires in thyroid tissue and in blood from six Graves' hyperthyroidism patients. To identify distinguishing TCR V-J signatures, a discovery cohort of about a hundred patients was used, comprising some 43 with Graves' ophthalmopathy and about 59 with stable Graves' hyperthyroidism.

Ophthalmopathy patients had moderately to severely active disease, Clinical Activity Score of at least 3, NOSPECS grade of at least 4, and duration under 3 months. Exclusion was applied to patients with uncontrolled infections, other autoimmune diseases, pregnancy or lactation. Diagnoses were established on the basis of clinical symptoms, serum thyroxine and TRAb, thyroid ultrasound, and orbital computed tomography. PBMCs were isolated from more than 8 ml of fresh peripheral blood by Ficoll-Paque density gradient centrifugation. Total RNA was extracted with Trizol reagent, and quality was checked on an Agilent 2100 Bioanalyzer. CDR1 and CDR2 were assigned from the germline V gene as KGHSH and LQKENI. Reading from cysteine to phenylalanine, the CDR3 counts 14 amino acids. The retained sequence is limited to the CDR3, 42 bases, with the frame set at the first base. V is pruned by 3 bases and J by 3 bases, leaving 2 bases of the junction without a gene match.

The full study reports these points: During validation, the model predicted progression to ophthalmopathy a median of around six months ahead of onset, with around 65% sensitivity and about 72% specificity. Ophthalmopathy was separated from stable hyperthyroidism by a 13 V-J signature model, with approximately 89% sensitivity and roughly 81% specificity obtained in cross-validation and 80%/75% obtained in testing. Blood samples also contained most of the expanded thyroid clonotypes (frequency above 0.001), which suggests that blood repertoires may reflect thyroid immune responses. Sample size was not statistically predetermined, and investigators were not blinded to group allocation.

The TCR beta CDR3 regions were amplified from the RNA transcripts. The TCR CDR3 was subjected to a first round of RT-PCR using the HTBI primer set and the Qiagen OneStep RT-PCR kit. Libraries were constructed in a second round of multiplex PCR, after which size selection and purification were performed. Paired-end sequencing of the libraries was performed with 100 bp reads on an Illumina HiSeq2000. In the paper's pipeline: SOAPnuke was used to process the raw data, removing reads that contained adapters or uncalled bases, had a mean Phred below 15, or lacked an exact match to the constant primer or identifier. High-quality paired reads were merged with COPE v1.2.5, and unique nucleotide sequences were defined as clonotypes. MiTCR v1.1 was used to align the clonotypes against IMGT TRBV, TRBD and TRBJ reference segments. The analysis included only V-J combinations with a frequency above 0.0001, which together covered more than 99% of the repertoires. The TCS score was defined as F50 (clonal expansion) divided by E x V (chaos), with BLOSUM62-based TCRdist calculated between CDR3 peptides within each V-J. Welch's t-statistics and random forest reduced fewer than 600 V-J features to roughly 13, which were used in a naive Bayes classifier (R e1071). The public reads were run again by TCRdb, first through fastp at Q25 and then through MiXCR, and only productive beta chains were kept. All rows with the same CDR3 protein become a single entry with the most common DNA and genes. What appears here as the V and J calls and clone size reflects TCRdb's work, not the paper's. The sample table contains 500,000 to 650,000 distinct CDR3 sequences; only one count was recorded for around 20% of them. The biggest ten clones account for about 50% of the sample.

The sample consisted of blood. The chain is encoded by TRBV18 joined to TRBJ1-5; TRBD1 agrees with 7 junctional bases. The receptor's source is a man aged 35-49 years with Graves' ophthalmopathy. The CDR3 protein sequence reads: CASSPGQINQPQHF. The DNA is as follows: TGTGCCAGCTCACCGGGACAGATCAATCAGCCCCAGCATTTT.